Below, 14 T cell receptor beta chains from the same sample are listed, as sequenced in a study of blood T cells in healthy people across ages (dated by TCRdb to between 2014 and 2017). Libraries were built with 5' RACE. Instrument on record: Illumina HiSeq 2500. The second PCR ran for roughly 7 to 11 cycles and used a J-beta primer mix along with a sample-barcoded 5' primer. TCRdb trimmed the raw reads at Q25, called clones with MiXCR and kept productive beta chains. Rows with one shared CDR3 protein collapse into an entry with the most common genes and DNA. Across this sample there are 1.4 million to 1.5 million distinct CDR3 sequences, with 35% to 45% seen only once. The ten largest clones represent approximately 7.9% of the sample. The sample taken for sequencing was blood. These receptors came from a woman younger than 30 in good health.

This clonotype appeared a few times. The gene calls are TRBV6-5 and TRBJ1-2; 8 bases align to TRBD1. V lost 2 bases and J lost 4; bases outside the gene matches: 3. The germline gives CDR1 MNHEY, CDR2 SVGAGI. The length of the CDR3 is 14 residues. CDR3 sequence: CASSYSQGAYGYTF. In nucleotides, the CDR3 is TGTGCCAGCAGTTACAGTCAGGGGGCCTATGGCTACACCTTC.

To note about this clonotype: Just one base apart from a much larger clone, this may be a read error. The chain is built from TRBV6-1 and TRBJ2-4; unclear D gene. This CDR3 has 15 amino acids. CDR1 is MNHNS, CDR2 SASEGT, per germline. CDR3 in DNA: TGTGTCAGCAGTGAAAATTCAGCAGACAAAAACATTCAGTACTTC. As protein: CVSSENSADKNIQYF.

The chain carries TRBV7-9 and TRBJ2-7; 11 nucleotides agree with TRBD2. V was pared by 5 bases and J by 0 bases, with 9 bases of the junction left unmatched. Germline CDR1 reads SEHNR; CDR2 reads FQNEAQ (reference sequence). The CDR3 runs 17 residues. Here the CDR3 DNA reads TGTGCCAGCAGCCCCAGCCGACTAGCGGGGCTCTCCTACGAGCAGTACTTC. This translates into CASSPSRLAGLSYEQYF.

The chain carries TRBV10-2 and TRBJ2-1, with TRBD2 as a possible D gene (5 bases). The germline V and J ends were trimmed by 6 bases and 5 bases, with 14 bases remaining between them. Germline V CDR1 and CDR2: WSHSY, SAAADI. The CDR3 sequence is 14 residues long. CDR3 in amino acids: CASRDSPIDNEQFF. The CDR3 bases are TGCGCCAGCAGGGACTCCCCTATTGACAATGAGCAGTTCTTC.

This clonotype was seen more than once but under ten times. The V and J genes are TRBV12-3 or TRBV12-4 and TRBJ2-3; 8 bases match TRBD2. CDR3 length: 13 residues. V was pared by 10 bases and J by 3 bases, with 6 bases of the junction left unmatched. In nucleotides, the CDR3 is TGTGCCACTGCGGGAGGAGGTACAGATACGCAGTATTTT. Translating gives CATAGGGTDTQYF.

The genes are TRBV6-6 and TRBJ2-5; no firm D call. CDR3 length: 14 residues. CDR1 is MNHNY, CDR2 SVGAGI, per germline (reference sequence). The V gene lost 1 base and the J gene lost 11 bases, with 17 bases spanning the gap. For the CDR3, the DNA is TGTGCCAGCAGTTACTTCGAAGCGTACAATGAGCAGTACTTC. Translating gives CASSYFEAYNEQYF.

This clonotype appeared a few times. The chain links TRBV29-1 to TRBJ2-1; D ambiguous. The CDR3 loop spans 11 amino acids. V was cut by 6 bases and J by 10 bases, with 13 bases left in between. Germline assignment: CDR1 SQVTM and CDR2 ANQGSEA. In DNA form, the CDR3 reads TGCAGCGTCTTAGGTCACCCCGAGCAGTTCTTC. Translated, it gives CSVLGHPEQFF.

This clonotype was seen more than once but under ten times. This chain links TRBV4-1 with TRBJ2-3; D is ambiguous. Germline V lookup: CDR1 MGHRA, CDR2 YSYEKL. Trimming pared 0 bases from V and 1 base from J, leaving 23 bases between. The CDR3 loop spans 20 amino acids. The CDR3 loop is CASSQEGSPQSQLGTDTQYF. The DNA for the CDR3 is TGCGCCAGCAGCCAAGAAGGTAGCCCCCAAAGTCAACTCGGCACAGATACGCAGTATTTT.

The rearrangement uses TRBV14 and TRBJ1-2; D may be TRBD1 (6 bases). V was shortened by 3 bases and J by 7 bases, with 15 bases between the two germline ends. CDR1 SGHDN and CDR2 FVKESK come from the germline V gene. The CDR3 has 14 residues. CDR3 sequence reads: CASSHRAGDGGYTF. For the CDR3, the DNA is TGTGCCAGCAGCCATAGGGCAGGGGATGGTGGCTACACCTTC. Full variable domain (rest looked up from reference TRBV14 and TRBJ1-2): EAGVTQFPSHSVIEKGQTVTLRCDPISGHDNLYWYRRVMGKEIKFLLHFVKESKQDESGMPNNRFLAERTGGTYSTLKVQPAELEDSGVYFCASSHRAGDGGYTFGSGTRLTVV.

The V gene is TRBV20-1, the J gene TRBJ1-6; unclear D gene. Trimming took off 0 bases at V and 12 bases at J, with 18 bases between the two ends. There are 15 residues in the CDR3. From germline, CDR1 is DFQATT and CDR2 SNEGSKA (reference sequence). The CDR3 DNA sequence: TGCAGTGCTAGAGATTCGTCCGGTATGGTAGGACCCCTCCACTTT. It codes for CSARDSSGMVGPLHF.

V gene TRBV5-1 combines with J gene TRBJ2-3, with D perhaps matching TRBD1 or TRBD2 (5 bases each). V lost 4 bases and J lost 2, with 17 bases in between. CDR1 and CDR2 from the germline V gene are SGHRS and YFSETQ. CDR3 size: 16 residues. CDR3 region: CASSLLPGPTTDTQYF. The DNA of the CDR3 is TGCGCCAGCAGCCTTCTACCGGGACCCACCACAGATACGCAGTATTTT.

The V gene is TRBV25-1, the J gene TRBJ2-5; unclear D gene. This CDR3 region has 14 residues. Trimming took 3 bases from V and 11 from J, leaving 19 bases between them. Germline assignment: CDR1 MGHDK and CDR2 SYGVNS. In DNA, the CDR3 is TGTGCCAGCAGTGAGCCCTCCTACGACAATGAGCAGTACTTC. Residues: CASSEPSYDNEQYF. Filled out from reference TRBV25-1 and TRBJ2-5, the complete variable domain reads EADIYQTPRYLVIGTGKKITLECSQTMGHDKMYWYQQDPGMELHLIHYSYGVNSTEKGDLSSESTVSRIRTEHFPLTLESARPSHTSQYLCASSEPSYDNEQYFGPGTRLLVL.

The CDR3: CASSDARQGRNEQFF. For the CDR3, the DNA is TGTGCCAGCAGCGACGCCCGACAGGGGCGAAACGAGCAGTTCTTC. J is TRBJ2-1 and V is TRBV6-5, with 8 bases fitting TRBD1. The CDR3 consists of 15 residues. Germline CDR1 reads MNHEY; CDR2 reads SVGAGI. J gave up 10 bases and V 6 bases, and 14 bases lay outside the gene matches.

This chain connects TRBV6-6 to TRBJ1-1; the match to TRBD1 covers 7 bases. The CDR3 is 13 amino acids. J lost 5 bases, V lost 5 bases, and 5 bases had no gene match. Per germline, CDR1 MNHNY and CDR2 SVGAGI (reference sequence). As DNA, the CDR3 is TGTGCCAGCAGTGGCCCGGGACAGACTGAAGCTTTCTTT. Protein sequence: CASSGPGQTEAFF.